This TCR beta chain was observed in a study of T cells in Graves' hyperthyroidism and ophthalmopathy (dated by TCRdb to the late 2010s). Describing the broader study: Peripheral blood was sampled at the time of initial diagnosis, prior to any treatment. To identify TCR V-J signatures that set the groups apart, the researchers used a discovery cohort of 100 patients, made up of 43 with Graves' ophthalmopathy and about 60 with stable Graves' hyperthyroidism. Prospective prediction of ophthalmopathy was tested in an independent validation cohort consisting of roughly 20 hyperthyroidism patients and more than 15 patients who later progressed to ophthalmopathy. For training and testing, the approximately 92 patients in the discovery cohort were randomly divided in a 7:3 ratio. In addition, the study compared T-cell repertoires in thyroid tissue and in blood from 6 or 7 Graves' hyperthyroidism patients. Following sampling, methimazole starting at 30 mg daily was given to hyperthyroidism patients, and high-dose intravenous methylprednisolone was given to ophthalmopathy patients. According to the paper, TCR Vbeta CDR3 sequencing was carried out on approximately 140 peripheral blood samples, which came from about 45 ophthalmopathy, 75 or so hyperthyroidism and some 17 progressor patients. The study at large found these results: Sample size was not statistically predetermined, and investigators were not blinded to group allocation. During validation, the model predicted progression to ophthalmopathy a median of about 5.9 months ahead of onset, with more than 55% sensitivity and more than 72% specificity. Most expanded thyroid clonotypes (frequency above 0.001) were also detected in blood, suggesting blood repertoires may reflect thyroid immune responses. A 13 V-J signature model separated ophthalmopathy from stable hyperthyroidism, with around 88% sensitivity and about 81% specificity in cross-validation and 80%/75% in testing.

Its CDR3 holds 14 amino acids, cysteine through phenylalanine. Solely the CDR3 DNA is kept, with 42 bases framed from the first base. The germline V gene encodes CDR1 SGDLS and CDR2 YYNGEE. The V end loses 5 bases and the J end loses 0 bases, and a stretch of 8 bases separates them. A patient counted as having stable Graves' hyperthyroidism if no progression to ophthalmopathy occurred over 18 months of follow-up. Hyperthyroidism patients were newly diagnosed, had a disease duration of under 2 months, and were aged 18 to 65 years. The study excluded patients with uncontrolled infections, other autoimmune diseases, pregnancy or lactation. Diagnoses relied on clinical symptoms, serum thyroxine and TRAb, thyroid ultrasound and orbital computed tomography. PBMCs were separated from 8 to 10 ml of fresh peripheral blood using Ficoll-Paque density gradient centrifugation. Total RNA was extracted with Trizol reagent, and quality was checked on an Agilent 2100 Bioanalyzer.

Amplification of TCR beta CDR3 regions was carried out from RNA transcripts. The TCR CDR3 was subjected to a first round of RT-PCR using the HTBI primer set and the Qiagen OneStep RT-PCR kit. Libraries were constructed in a second round of multiplex PCR, after which size selection and purification were carried out. Libraries were sequenced paired-end with 100 bp reads on an Illumina HiSeq2000. As for the original processing: SOAPnuke was used to process the raw data, throwing out any read that contained adapters or uncalled bases, had a mean Phred below 15, or lacked an exact constant-primer or identifier match. COPE v1.2.5 was used to merge the high-quality paired reads, and each unique nucleotide sequence was defined as a clonotype. Clonotypes were aligned to IMGT TRBV, TRBD and TRBJ reference segments using MiTCR v1.1. Analysis was restricted to V-J combinations with a frequency above 0.0001, which covered about 99% of repertoires. The TCS score was defined as F50 (clonal expansion) divided by E x V (chaos), with BLOSUM62-based TCRdist calculated between CDR3 peptides within each V-J. Welch's t-statistics and random forest reduced roughly 540 V-J features to about 13, which were used in a naive Bayes classifier (R e1071). TCRdb trimmed the raw reads at Q25, called clones with MiXCR and kept productive beta chains. Every CDR3 protein is listed once, alongside the most common genes and DNA of its rows. Here the V and J calls rest on TCRdb's processing, not on the authors' analysis. The sample profile shows under 400,000 distinct CDR3 sequences; approximately 17% of them were found once. Of the sample, around 34% is held by the ten largest clones.

This clonotype turned up a few times. What antigen it recognizes has not been identified. Per-base qualities were not stored, and no clone one base away is much larger. The rearranged segments are TRBV9 and TRBJ2-2, with the D gene not confidently named. The sequence derives from a man in his thirties or forties with Graves' hyperthyroidism. The sequenced material came from blood. DNA sequence: TGTGCCAGCAGGCCAGCGCCGAACACCGGGGAGCTGTTTTTT. Its protein product is CASRPAPNTGELFF.